Each of the 5 T cell receptor beta chains below was sequenced from the same sample in a study of spatial heterogeneity in lung cancer (dated by TCRdb to about 2019). The library relied on 5' RACE. TCRdb records NextSeq 500 as the sequencer. TCRdb reworked the public reads: Q25 trimming with fastp, MiXCR clone assembly, productive beta chains retained. Each entry merges the rows of one CDR3 protein and shows their most common DNA and genes. The sample contains about 4,000 distinct CDR3 sequences, approximately 27% of them found a single time. Together, the top ten hold around 6% of the sample. The meaning of the sample's time point label: blood at routine non-recurrence follow-up after resection. Material: PBMCs, obtained at follow-up. The receptors derive from a male donor with early-stage non-small cell lung cancer.

The chain combines TRBV5-1 with TRBJ2-5; no firm D call. Germline V gives CDR1 SGHRS, CDR2 YFSETQ. The CDR3 is made up of 12 amino acids. The V end lost 3 bases, the J end lost 7 bases, and 10 bases lay between the germline ends. CDR3 region: CASSSESGTQYF. In nucleotides, the CDR3 is TGCGCCAGCAGCTCCGAGTCTGGGACCCAGTACTTC.

As for this clonotype: This may be a read error, as it is one base from a much larger clone. The V gene is TRBV27, the J gene TRBJ2-7; D gene unclear. CDR3 length equals 10 residues. CDR1 and CDR2 (germline): MNHEY, SMNVEV (reference sequence). The germline V and J ends were trimmed by 8 bases and 4 bases, with 6 bases remaining between them. In DNA form, the CDR3 reads TGTGCCAGCGGTCAGTACGAGCAGTACTTC. It codes for CASGQYEQYF.

In its sample, this clonotype was seen a few times. The chain recombines TRBV28 with TRBJ2-5; tentative D call: TRBD2 (5 bases). The germline V and J ends were trimmed by 6 bases and 5 bases, with 10 bases remaining between them. Germline CDR1 MDHEN, CDR2 SYDVKM. The CDR3 length is 12 residues. CDR3 sequence: CASSRTGETQYF. The CDR3 region has the DNA TGTGCCAGCAGCCGGACGGGGGAGACCCAGTACTTC.

This clonotype was picked up many times. The rearrangement uses TRBV7-2 and TRBJ2-1, with a weak D call TRBD1 (5 bases). The CDR3 is made up of 14 amino acids. V was pared by 10 bases and J by 4 bases, with 17 bases between. The germline V gene has CDR1 SGHTA and CDR2 FQGNSA. CDR3 in DNA: TGTGCCACCACACTGGGGCAGCCTTACAATGAGCAGTTCTTC. Amino acid sequence: CATTLGQPYNEQFF.

By share, this clonotype counts as medium-sized. J is TRBJ2-1 and V is TRBV27; 10 bases fit TRBD2. The length of the CDR3 is 15 residues. The ends lost 6 bases at V and 9 bases at J; junction bases unmatched: 11. In germline, CDR1 is MNHEY, CDR2 SMNVEV (reference sequence). CDR3 residues: CASRGHGTSDREQFF. The CDR3 DNA is TGTGCCAGCAGAGGACACGGGACTAGCGATCGTGAGCAGTTCTTC.